This section outlines one T cell receptor (beta chain) sequence together with its context. The target antigen is unknown. This CDR3 comprises 13 residues. After removal of 5 bases from V and 7 bases from J, the junction contained 5 bases not matched to a gene. Looked up from germline, CDR1 is MDHEN and CDR2 is SYDVKM. The data were obtained in a study of blood T cells in healthy people across ages. Study-wide findings and caveats: Measured against age, TCR beta diversity per million T cells decreased in a roughly linear manner.

Using a J-beta primer mix together with a sample-barcoded 5' primer, a second PCR was run for roughly 6 to 12 cycles. TCRdb independently ran MiXCR on the 5' RACE reads; one entry per CDR3 protein. The sample carries about 1.1 million distinct CDR3 sequences, 35% to 40% recorded once. J is TRBJ1-2 and V is TRBV28; 9 nucleotides match TRBD1. The source material was blood. This sequence originates from a man aged 18 to 29 in good health. The CDR3 loop reads CASSQDRGIGYTF. The CDR3 coding sequence is TGTGCCAGCAGTCAAGACAGGGGGATTGGCTACACCTTC.